This T cell receptor beta chain was sequenced during a study of T cell changes during pregnancy in multiple sclerosis (dated by TCRdb to the late 2010s). For the wider study: The study examined how the T cell repertoire changed over the course of pregnancy in women with multiple sclerosis.

The germline V and J ends show losses of 4 bases and 5 bases respectively, and no gene match explains 11 bases of the junction. Via the germline V gene, CDR1 is SGDLS and CDR2 YYNGEE. Measured from the cysteine to the phenylalanine, the CDR3 is 16 residues long. The sequence is cut down to CDR3 DNA, 48 bases in frame from base 1. To prepare the library, the immunoSEQ multiplex PCR assay was applied. Entries here come from immuneACCESS through TCRdb and include only in-frame sequences with V and J called. Some clones fail to appear in such tables; in the studies checked, an unresolved V gene covers under half of the shortfall, and the cause of the remainder is unknown. The sample table lists tens of thousands of clones, about 92% of them with a count of one. The ten most abundant clones make up 2.6% of the sample. Comments on this clone: The target of this receptor is not known. Base qualities are not provided; no much larger clone lies one nucleotide away.

This TCR was sampled from a female donor with multiple sclerosis, enrolled in a pregnancy study. Sequencing was performed on peripheral blood, taken before pregnancy. The receptor chain draws on TRBV9 and TRBJ2-5, with TRBD1 identical over 10 junction bases. The CDR3 region: CASSQHPTGGLETQYF. The sequenced DNA is TGTGCCAGCAGCCAACATCCGACAGGGGGCTTGGAGACCCAGTACTTC.